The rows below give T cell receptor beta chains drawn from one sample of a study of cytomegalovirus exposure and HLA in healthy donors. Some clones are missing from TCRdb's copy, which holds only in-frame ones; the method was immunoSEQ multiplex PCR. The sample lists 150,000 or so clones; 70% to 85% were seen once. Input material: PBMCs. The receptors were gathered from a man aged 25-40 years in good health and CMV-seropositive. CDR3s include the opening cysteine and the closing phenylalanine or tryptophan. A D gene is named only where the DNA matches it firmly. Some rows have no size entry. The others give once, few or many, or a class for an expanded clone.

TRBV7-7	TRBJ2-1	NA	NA	TGTGCCAGCAGCGCGTTAGAGAATGAGCAGTTCTTC	CASSALENEQFF
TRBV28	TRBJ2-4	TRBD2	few	TGTGCCACGGGGGGGGAAAACATTCAGTACTTC	CATGGENIQYF
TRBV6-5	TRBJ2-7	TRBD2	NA	TGTGCCAGCAGGACGGGACTAGCCTACGAGCAGTACTTC	CASRTGLAYEQYF
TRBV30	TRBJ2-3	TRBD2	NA	TGTGCCTTACATATGAGCGGGAACAGCACAGATACGCAGTATTTT	CALHMSGNSTDTQYF
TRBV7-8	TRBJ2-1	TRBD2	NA	TGTGCCAGCAGCCCTCTAGCGGACTCCTACAATGAGCAGTTCTTC	CASSPLADSYNEQFF
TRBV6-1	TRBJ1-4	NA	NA	TGTGCCTCCGAGGGGGATCCTACCGAAAAACTGTTTTTT	CASEGDPTEKLFF
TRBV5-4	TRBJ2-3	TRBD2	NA	TGTGCCAGCAGCTTGAGACTAGCGGACACAGATACGCAGTATTTT	CASSLRLADTDTQYF
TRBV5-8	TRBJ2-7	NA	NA	TGTGCCAGCAGCACCAGGGCAAGCTCCTACGAGCAGTACTTC	CASSTRASSYEQYF
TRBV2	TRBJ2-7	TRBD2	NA	TGTGCCAGCAGGGGACTAGCGGGTAACTCCGGCTACGAGCAGTACTTC	CASRGLAGNSGYEQYF
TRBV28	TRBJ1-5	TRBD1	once	TGTGCCAGCACCTTCGGGACAGGGGTTTTTAGTAATCAGCCCCAGCATTTT	CASTFGTGVFSNQPQHF